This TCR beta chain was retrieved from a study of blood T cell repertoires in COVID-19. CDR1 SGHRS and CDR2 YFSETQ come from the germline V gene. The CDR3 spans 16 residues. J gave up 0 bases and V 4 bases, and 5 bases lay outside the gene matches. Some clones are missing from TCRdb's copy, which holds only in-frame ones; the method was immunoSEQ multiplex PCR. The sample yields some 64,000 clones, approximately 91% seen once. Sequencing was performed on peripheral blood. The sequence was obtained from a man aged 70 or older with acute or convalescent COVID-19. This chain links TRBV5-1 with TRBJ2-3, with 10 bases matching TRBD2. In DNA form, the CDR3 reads TGCGCCAGCAGCCCGGGACTAGCGCAAAGCACAGATACGCAGTATTTT. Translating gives CASSPGLAQSTDTQYF.